This paragraph covers one T cell receptor beta chain sequence. Its specificity is unknown. Having been cultured for about 10 days, the cells underwent CD4+ T cell isolation. Vaccine administered to participants consisted of two doses of either BNT162b2 or mRNA-1273. This sample stems from a study of vaccination effects on CD4 cells after COVID-19. Study details: Expansion with viral peptide pools was applied to antigen-specific CD4+ T cells by the ViraFEST assay prior to sequencing. Sampling occurred a median 72 days post second dose, range 14 to 241. The researchers cultured 1.5 million to 2.5 million PBMC per well with 8.5 to 10 IU/ml IL-2 and roughly 9.1 ug/ml peptides. Whole-study results and caveats: Only a single clone (1 of 255 vaccine-induced clones in healthy vaccinees) cross-reacted with common cold coronaviruses.

This CDR3 is 16 amino acids long. V was clipped by 3 bases and J by 3 bases, with 16 bases between them. Germline V gene sequence: CDR1 SEHNR, CDR2 FQNEAQ (reference sequence). Some clones are missing from TCRdb's copy, which holds only in-frame ones; the method was immunoSEQ multiplex PCR. The sample has over 45,000 clones, approximately 70% seen once. The sample in question was CD4+ T cells from PBMCs cultured without peptide, obtained after COVID-19 vaccination. The chain combines TRBV7-9 with TRBJ2-3; perhaps TRBD1 as D (6 bases). This TCR derives from a human donor who received a COVID-19 vaccine. This CDR3 is CASSFTPGQGTDTQYF. The CDR3 coding sequence is TGTGCCAGCAGCTTTACCCCCGGCCAGGGGACAGATACGCAGTATTTT. Drawing the rest from reference TRBV7-9 and TRBJ2-3, the complete variable domain is DTGVSQNPRHKITKRGQNVTFRCDPISEHNRLYWYRQTLGQGPEFLTYFQNEAQLEKSRLLSDRFSAERPKGSFSTLEIQRTEQGDSAMYLCASSFTPGQGTDTQYFGPGTRLTVL.